This T cell receptor (beta chain) was identified during a study of cytomegalovirus exposure and HLA in healthy donors. Study outcomes and limitations: Reportedly, diagnosis of cytomegalovirus status by the classifier showed high specificity and sensitivity.

Measured with immunoSEQ multiplex PCR; TCRdb has only the in-frame clones, and not every one. The sample lists about 110,000 clones, roughly nine tenths occurring once. Comment on this clone: Its target is not known.

The sequenced sample was PBMCs. The receptor was derived from a woman aged 18-35 years in good health and CMV-seronegative.

This CDR3 reads CAISEPGQTAEGYTF. The CDR3 nucleotides read TGTGCCATCAGTGAACCGGGACAGACCGCTGAGGGCTACACCTTC. The V and J genes are TRBV10-3 and TRBJ1-2, with TRBD1 identical over 7 bases. CDR1 is ENHRY and CDR2 is SYGVKD in the germline V gene. Trimming took 3 bases from V and 8 from J; bases not matched to a gene: 12. The CDR3 is 15 residues long.